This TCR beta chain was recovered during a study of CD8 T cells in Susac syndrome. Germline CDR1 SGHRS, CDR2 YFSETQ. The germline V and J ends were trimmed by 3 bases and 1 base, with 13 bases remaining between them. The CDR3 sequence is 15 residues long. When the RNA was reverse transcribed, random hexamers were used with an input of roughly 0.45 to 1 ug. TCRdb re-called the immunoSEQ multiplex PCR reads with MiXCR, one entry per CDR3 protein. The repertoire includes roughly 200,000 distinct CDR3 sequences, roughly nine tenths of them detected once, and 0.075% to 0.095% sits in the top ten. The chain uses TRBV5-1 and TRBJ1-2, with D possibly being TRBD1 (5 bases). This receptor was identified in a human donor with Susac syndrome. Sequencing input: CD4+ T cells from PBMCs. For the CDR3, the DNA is TGCGCCAGCAGCTGGGGGGACGGAGATAACTATGGCTACACCTTC. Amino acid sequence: CASSWGDGDNYGYTF. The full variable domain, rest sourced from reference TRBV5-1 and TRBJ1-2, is KAGVTQTPRYLIKTRGQQVTLSCSPISGHRSVSWYQQTPGQGLQFLFEYFSETQRNKGNFPGRFSGRQFSNSRSEMNVSTLELGDSALYLCASSWGDGDNYGYTFGSGTRLTVV.